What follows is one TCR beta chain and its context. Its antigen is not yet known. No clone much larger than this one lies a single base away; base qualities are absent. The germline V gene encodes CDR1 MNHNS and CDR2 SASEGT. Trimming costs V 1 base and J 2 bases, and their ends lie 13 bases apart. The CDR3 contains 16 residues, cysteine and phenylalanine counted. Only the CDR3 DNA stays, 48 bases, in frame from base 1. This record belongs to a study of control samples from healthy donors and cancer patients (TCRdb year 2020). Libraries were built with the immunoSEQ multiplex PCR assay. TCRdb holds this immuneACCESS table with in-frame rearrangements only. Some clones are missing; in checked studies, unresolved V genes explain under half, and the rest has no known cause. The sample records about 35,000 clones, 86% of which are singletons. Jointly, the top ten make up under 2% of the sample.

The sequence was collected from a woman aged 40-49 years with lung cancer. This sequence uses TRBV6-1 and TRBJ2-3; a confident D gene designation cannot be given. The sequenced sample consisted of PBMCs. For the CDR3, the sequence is CASSEDGGSPTDTQYF. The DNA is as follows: TGTGCCAGCAGTGAAGATGGCGGCAGCCCCACAGATACGCAGTATTTT.